The 32 T cell receptor beta chains below come from one sample, sequenced in a study of regulatory T cells in long-lasting Graves disease. CDR3 regions were amplified by Arm-PCR using iRepertoire HTBI primers to build TCR beta libraries. TCRdb reprocessed the multiplex PCR reads via MiXCR and lists one record per CDR3 protein. The sample carries fewer than 550,000 distinct CDR3 sequences, less than 20% recorded once. Time point meaning: newly diagnosed GD, antithyroid drugs for less than 3 months. Researchers made the TCR library from RNA that was extracted from PBMCs. This same sample was also taken into another study, of T cells in Graves' hyperthyroidism and ophthalmopathy.

Sequencing was performed on peripheral blood mononuclear cells (PBMCs), taken at new diagnosis, from a patient treated with antithyroid drugs. The receptors shown here come from a woman between 18 and 29 years old with Graves disease.

This clonotype was seen at least ten times. The chain joins TRBV15 to TRBJ2-7, with D perhaps TRBD2 (6 bases). Deletions cut 4 bases from V and 3 bases from J, with 13 bases between. Per germline, CDR1 LNHNV and CDR2 YYDKDF (reference sequence). CDR3 length equals 14 residues. CDR3 residues: CATSTAGFIYEQYF. The CDR3 nucleotides are TGTGCCACCAGCACTGCGGGATTCATCTACGAGCAGTACTTC.

This clonotype has a count of ten or more. The chain joins TRBV6-2 or TRBV6-3 to TRBJ1-1; D remains unclear. This CDR3 contains 14 residues. Germline V gene data show CDR1 as MNHEY and CDR2 as SVGEGT. Trimming took off 7 bases at V and 4 bases at J, with 16 bases between the two ends. CDR3 DNA: TGTGCCAGCACCCCCGGAGGGTACGGCACTGAAGCTTTCTTT. It translates to CASTPGGYGTEAFF.

This clonotype appeared many times. The V gene is TRBV7-2, the J gene TRBJ1-1; the D gene is possibly TRBD1 (5 bases). The CDR3 is made up of 13 amino acids. Germline assignment: CDR1 SGHTA and CDR2 FQGNSA. The ends were cut back, 6 bases at V and 1 base at J, with 9 bases in the middle. CDR3: CASRYQGNTEAFF. The CDR3, as DNA: TGTGCCAGCAGGTACCAGGGGAACACTGAAGCTTTCTTT.

This clonotype was seen a few times. The rearrangement uses TRBV7-9 and TRBJ2-7, with TRBD2 as a possible D gene (6 bases). The CDR3 length is 13 residues. V lost 2 bases to trimming and J lost 7 bases, with 12 bases between them. Germline V CDR1 and CDR2: SEHNR, FQNEAQ (reference sequence). The CDR3 loop is CASSLRTTEEQYF. Written as DNA, the CDR3 is TGTGCCAGCAGCTTAAGGACTACGGAAGAGCAGTACTTC. Complete variable domain (other parts from reference TRBV7-9 and TRBJ2-7): DTGVSQNPRHKITKRGQNVTFRCDPISEHNRLYWYRQTLGQGPEFLTYFQNEAQLEKSRLLSDRFSAERPKGSFSTLEIQRTEQGDSAMYLCASSLRTTEEQYFGPGTRLTVT.

On this clonotype: This likely stems from a read error, as it lies one base from a far larger clone. The rearrangement joins TRBV5-6 to TRBJ2-1, with 10 bases lining up with TRBD2. This CDR3 is 13 amino acids long. J was trimmed by 8 bases and V by 1 base; bases with no gene match: 0. Germline V gives CDR1 SGHDT, CDR2 YYEEEE. CDR3 region: CASSLTSGDEQFF. In DNA form, the CDR3 reads TGTGCCAGCAGCTTGACTAGCGGGGATGAGCAGTTCTTC. The whole variable domain, remainder taken from reference TRBV5-6 and TRBJ2-1, is DAGVTQSPTHLIKTRGQQVTLRCSPKSGHDTVSWYQQALGQGPQFIFQYYEEEERQRGNFPDRFSGHQFPNYSSELNVNALLLGDSALYLCASSLTSGDEQFFGPGTRLTVL.

At least ten counts were recorded for this clonotype. The CDR3 loop is CASSKGQIGGYTF. The CDR3 nucleotides read TGTGCCAGCAGCAAGGGACAGATCGGTGGCTACACCTTC. The V gene is TRBV12-3 or TRBV12-4, the J gene TRBJ1-2, with 7 bases lining up with TRBD1. There are 13 residues in the CDR3. The V and J ends lost 6 bases and 7 bases, in that order; junction bases with no gene match: 8.

Notes on this clonotype: A read error may produce the germline difference seen at one junction end. The V and J genes are TRBV7-7 and TRBJ1-5; a weak D match, TRBD1 (5 bases). Germline loops: CDR1 SSHAT, CDR2 FNYEAQ (reference sequence). The CDR3 totals 17 residues. CDR3 in amino acids: CASSFGSGTGDNQPQHF. CDR3 sequence (DNA): TGTGCTAGCAGCTTCGGGTCAGGGACTGGGGACAATCAGCCCCAGCATTTT.

Many counts were recorded for this clonotype. The chain combines TRBV20-1 with TRBJ2-7; TRBD1 agrees at 9 bases. The junction had 9 bases not matched to a gene; V was cut back by 0 bases and J by 3 bases. The germline V gene encodes CDR1 DFQATT and CDR2 SNEGSKA (reference sequence). The CDR3 has 16 residues. CDR3 sequence reads: CSARDGATGGNYEQYF. CDR3 nucleotide sequence: TGCAGTGCTAGAGATGGGGCGACAGGGGGAAACTACGAGCAGTACTTC.

The chain couples TRBV5-1 to TRBJ2-5, with a weak D call TRBD1 (5 bases). CDR1 is SGHRS and CDR2 is YFSETQ in the germline V gene. This CDR3 is 14 amino acids long. V gave up 4 bases and J gave up 5 bases, with 15 bases separating them. Here the CDR3 DNA reads TGCGCCAGCAGCAGAGACAGTGGAGATGAGACCCAGTACTTC. This translates into CASSRDSGDETQYF.

This clonotype was seen ten or more times. The rearrangement joins TRBV6-2 or TRBV6-3 to TRBJ2-7, with 10 bases matching TRBD2. CDR3 size: 15 residues. Germline assignment: CDR1 MNHEY and CDR2 SVGEGT. Trimming removed 3 bases from V and 4 bases from J; junction bases left unmatched: 6. For the CDR3, the DNA is TGTGCCAGCAGTTATGACAGCGGGGGGGCTTACGAGCAGTACTTC. Translated, it gives CASSYDSGGAYEQYF.

This clonotype was counted many times. CDR3 coding DNA: TGTGCCAGCAGCCAACAGGGGAGATTGGGCTACACCTTC. The encoded protein is CASSQQGRLGYTF. This rearrangement joins TRBV7-2 to TRBJ1-2; 7 bases are shared with TRBD1. CDR1 is SGHTA, CDR2 FQGNSA, per germline. The CDR3 has 13 amino acids. J lost 8 bases, V lost 5 bases, and 8 bases had no gene match. Complete variable domain (other parts from reference TRBV7-2 and TRBJ1-2): GAGVSQSPSNKVTEKGKDVELRCDPISGHTALYWYRQSLGQGLEFLIYFQGNSAPDKSGLPSDRFSAERTGGSVSTLTIQRTQQEDSAVYLCASSQQGRLGYTFGSGTRLTVV.

In its sample, this clonotype was seen many times. The chain joins TRBV7-9 to TRBJ2-7; 7 nucleotides match TRBD1. Trimming at V came to 3 bases and at J to 5 bases, leaving 10 bases not matched to a gene. Germline V gives CDR1 SEHNR, CDR2 FQNEAQ (reference sequence). CDR3 length: 15 residues. CDR3 in amino acids: CASSLGQLLPHEQYF. In nucleotides, the CDR3 is TGTGCCAGCAGCTTGGGACAGCTATTGCCCCACGAGCAGTACTTC.

This clonotype was picked up many times. The V and J genes are TRBV10-3 and TRBJ1-5; D is ambiguous. V lost 7 bases, J lost 0 bases, and 10 bases lay in between. CDR1 ENHRY and CDR2 SYGVKD come from the germline V gene. This CDR3 contains 14 residues. CDR3 residues: CAITREYSNQPQHF. DNA of the CDR3: TGTGCCATCACCCGGGAATATAGCAATCAGCCCCAGCATTTT.

This clonotype was seen many times. This chain connects TRBV28 to TRBJ2-1; TRBD2 matches at 9 bases. The ends lost 5 bases at V and 7 bases at J; junction bases unmatched: 18. CDR1 is MDHEN and CDR2 is SYDVKM in the germline V gene. There are 18 residues in the CDR3. The CDR3 sequence: CASSPIWGLAGASNEQFF. The CDR3 region has the DNA TGTGCCAGCAGTCCAATCTGGGGCTTAGCGGGAGCGAGTAATGAGCAGTTCTTC.

J is TRBJ1-5 and V is TRBV6-1; D may be TRBD1 (5 bases). The CDR3 loop spans 19 amino acids. Germline lookup yields CDR1 MNHNS and CDR2 SASEGT. Trimming pared 6 bases from V and 0 bases from J, leaving 24 bases between. The CDR3 sequence is CASRRSHRIAIYSNQPQHF. The CDR3 coding sequence is TGTGCCAGCAGGCGATCCCACAGGATAGCGATCTATAGCAATCAGCCCCAGCATTTT.

This clonotype was picked up many times. The CDR3 protein is CASSESGTKNTEAFF. CDR3 DNA sequence: TGTGCCAGCAGTGAATCCGGGACAAAGAACACTGAAGCTTTCTTT. The genes are TRBV2 and TRBJ1-1, with a possible D match to TRBD1 (6 bases). V was pared by 2 bases and J by 1 base, with 11 bases between. This CDR3 is 15 amino acids long. The V gene's germline CDR1 is SNHLY and CDR2 FYNNEI.

The chain carries TRBV7-9 and TRBJ2-1; the match to TRBD1 covers 7 bases. Trimming took 6 bases from V and 16 from J; bases not matched to a gene: 9. The CDR3 is 11 amino acids. The germline CDR1 and CDR2 sequences are SEHNR and FQNEAQ (reference sequence). The chain's CDR3 is CASSLGQDVFF. DNA of the CDR3: TGTGCCAGCAGTCTAGGACAGGATGTTTTCTTC.

This clonotype came up a few times. A read error may explain this, as a much larger clone is one base away. The chain links TRBV6-2 or TRBV6-3 to TRBJ2-3; 12 positions agree with TRBD2. The germline V gene has CDR1 MNHEY and CDR2 SVGEGT. The CDR3 loop spans 16 amino acids. V lost 5 bases to trimming and J lost 1 base; unmatched junction nucleotides: 4. CDR3 residues: CASSTRTSGGTDTQYF. The CDR3, as DNA: TGTGCCAGCAGTACCCGGACTAGCGGGGGCACAGATACGCAGTATTTT.

This clonotype was observed many times. The chain employs TRBV28 and TRBJ2-1; D unclear. Germline V gene lookup returns CDR1 MDHEN and CDR2 SYDVKM. Trimming took 7 bases from V and 4 from J, leaving 5 bases between them. The CDR3 is made up of 11 amino acids. Written as DNA, the CDR3 is TGTGCCAGCACGGAGTACAATGAGCAGTTCTTC. This translates into CASTEYNEQFF.

This clonotype occurred many times. This rearrangement joins TRBV3-1 to TRBJ2-1; D perhaps matches TRBD2 (5 bases). Germline V gene data show CDR1 as LGHDT and CDR2 as YNNKEL (reference sequence). This CDR3 contains 14 residues. V shed 4 bases and J shed 4 bases, with 11 bases lying between them. As DNA, the CDR3 is TGTGCCAGCAGCCCTGACTATCCATACAATGAGCAGTTCTTC. This sequence encodes CASSPDYPYNEQFF.

V usage is TRBV6-1 and J usage is TRBJ1-2; D possibly corresponds to TRBD1 (6 bases). CDR1 MNHNS and CDR2 SASEGT come from the germline V gene. The ends were cut back, 6 bases at V and 5 bases at J, with 16 bases in the middle. There are 14 residues in the CDR3. In nucleotides, the CDR3 is TGTGCCAGCAGCTCCCAAGGGGGGCCTTATGGCTACACCTTC. This sequence encodes CASSSQGGPYGYTF.

This clonotype came up many times. The V and J genes are TRBV28 and TRBJ2-7; D is possibly TRBD2 (5 bases). The CDR3 runs 13 residues. The V gene lost 6 bases and the J gene lost 0 bases, with 9 bases spanning the gap. Per germline, CDR1 MDHEN and CDR2 SYDVKM. CDR3 sequence reads: CASREVTSYEQYF. CDR3 bases: TGTGCCAGCAGGGAGGTGACCTCCTACGAGCAGTACTTC.

Note on this clonotype: A read error may account for a junction end that differs from germline. The chain couples TRBV20-1 to TRBJ2-2; 11 bases map to TRBD2. CDR3 length: 14 amino acids. Germline CDR1 DFQATT, CDR2 SNEGSKA (reference sequence). The chain's CDR3 is CSGISGRAAGEQFF. In DNA, the CDR3 is TGCAGCGGGATTAGCGGGAGGGCCGCCGGGGAGCAGTTTTTT.

This clonotype was seen ten or more times. The gene calls are TRBV12-3 or TRBV12-4 and TRBJ2-2; 8 bases map to TRBD2. Germline trimming cut 3 bases from V and 1 base from J; bases unmatched to any gene: 1. This CDR3 has 15 amino acids. The CDR3 DNA is TGTGCCAGCAGTTTCCTAGCGGGGAACACCGGGGAGCTGTTTTTT. This sequence encodes CASSFLAGNTGELFF.

This clonotype was counted many times. The CDR3 bases are TGTGCCAGCAGTTCGCCGGGACAGGGGGCTTATGGCTACACCTTC. It encodes CASSSPGQGAYGYTF. V gene TRBV28 combines with J gene TRBJ1-2; TRBD1 matches 12 bases. Germline trimming cut 4 bases from V and 5 bases from J; bases unmatched to any gene: 5. The CDR3 covers 15 residues. The germline CDR1 and CDR2 sequences are MDHEN and SYDVKM.

In this sample, this clonotype turned up many times. One end of the junction varies from germline; a read error may be responsible. The J gene is TRBJ2-7, the V gene TRBV27, with D possibly being TRBD2 (5 bases). Germline values: CDR1 MNHEY, CDR2 SMNVEV (reference sequence). The CDR3 totals 15 residues. This chain's CDR3 is CASSLGLTLTYEQYF. CDR3 DNA: TGCGCCAGCAGTTTAGGACTTACGCTTACCTACGAGCAGTACTTC.

This clonotype was seen many times. V is TRBV12-3 or TRBV12-4 and J is TRBJ2-1; TRBD2 agrees at 9 bases. The junction had 18 bases not matched to a gene; V was cut back by 0 bases and J by 0 bases. The CDR3 runs 22 residues. CDR3 protein: CASSLALGGGVSSYDSYNEQFF. CDR3 DNA sequence: TGTGCCAGCAGTTTAGCCCTTGGCGGGGGGGTTAGCAGTTACGACTCCTACAATGAGCAGTTCTTC.

This clonotype was counted a few times. This chain connects TRBV27 to TRBJ2-2; 11 bases agree with TRBD2. In germline, CDR1 is MNHEY, CDR2 SMNVEV (reference sequence). The CDR3 length is 16 residues. With V trimmed by 6 bases and J by 7 bases, 10 bases remained unmatched. The CDR3 region is CASSSLAGGPIGELFF. The CDR3 DNA follows: TGTGCCAGCAGCTCTTTAGCGGGAGGGCCTATCGGGGAGCTGTTTTTT.

Ten or more counts support this clonotype. This chain connects TRBV28 to TRBJ2-5; no clear D gene. The CDR3 extends over 13 amino acids. In germline, CDR1 is MDHEN, CDR2 SYDVKM. V was trimmed by 5 bases and J by 1 base, leaving 8 bases between them. DNA of the CDR3: TGTGCCAGCAGTCCGCTACTCCAAGAGACCCAGTACTTC. Translating gives CASSPLLQETQYF. Filled out from reference TRBV28 and TRBJ2-5, the complete variable domain reads DVKVTQSSRYLVKRTGEKVFLECVQDMDHENMFWYRQDPGLGLRLIYFSYDVKMKEKGDIPEGYSVSREKKERFSLILESASTNQTSMYLCASSPLLQETQYFGPGTRLLVL.

The chain uses TRBV6-1 and TRBJ2-7; D not certain. V was pared by 2 bases and J by 9 bases, with 14 bases between. Germline lookup yields CDR1 MNHNS and CDR2 SASEGT. This CDR3 spans 13 amino acids. The CDR3, as DNA: TGTGCCAGCAGTGAAACCGCAGTTGGGGTGCAGTACTTC. Amino acid sequence: CASSETAVGVQYF.

This clonotype was recorded at least ten times. This chain connects TRBV4-1 to TRBJ2-7, with 8 bases matching TRBD2. Germline assignment: CDR1 MGHRA and CDR2 YSYEKL. J gave up 13 bases and V 0 bases, and 8 bases lay outside the gene matches. The CDR3 covers 13 residues. CDR3 protein: CASSQDVASGPYF. DNA of the CDR3: TGCGCCAGCAGCCAAGATGTGGCTAGCGGGCCCTACTTC.

The V call is TRBV10-3, the J call TRBJ2-3; 12 nucleotides align to TRBD2. V shed 4 bases and J 2 bases; nucleotides not matched to a gene: 13. Germline CDR1 is ENHRY and CDR2 is SYGVKD. The CDR3 length is 19 residues. The CDR3 nucleotides are TGTGCCATCAGTGCGGGGGGACTAGCGGGCCAAGAATTCACAGATACGCAGTATTTT. Translated: CAISAGGLAGQEFTDTQYF.